This T cell receptor beta chain was identified during a study of vaccination effects on CD4 cells after COVID-19. Study-wide background: Samples that were drawn after vaccination came a median of 72 days after the second dose. Overall study findings and caveats: Healthy vaccinees' vaccine-induced clones included only 1 of 255 cross-reacting with common cold coronaviruses.

The germline V and J ends were trimmed by 4 bases and 4 bases, with 14 bases remaining between them. Germline CDR1 and CDR2: SGHRS and YFSETQ. There are 15 residues in the CDR3. CD4+ T cells specific for antigen were expanded with viral peptide pools by the ViraFEST assay before sequencing. Culture lasted about 10 days before CD4+ T cell isolation. Either the BNT162b2 or mRNA-1273 vaccine was given to participants in two doses. Peptides at about 10 ug/ml and IL-2 at approximately 9.7 IU/ml were added to a few million PBMC per well. Half the medium was replaced with IL-2 medium on days 3 and 7. TCRdb's copy holds only in-frame clones and misses some; the assay was immunoSEQ multiplex PCR. Of tens of thousands of clones in the sample, 75% to 85% were seen once. This clone showed up just once. Its target is not known.

This chain links TRBV5-1 with TRBJ2-2; weak D call: TRBD1 (5 bases). The TCR was taken from a human donor who received a COVID-19 vaccine. The starting material was CD4+ T cells from PBMCs cultured with HCoV-OC43 spike peptides, obtained after COVID-19 vaccination. As to subset: HCoV-OC43 spike overlapping peptide pool stimulation. CDR3: CASSIGHPLTGELFF. As DNA, the CDR3 is TGCGCCAGCAGCATCGGACATCCGCTCACCGGGGAGCTGTTTTTT.